These T cell receptor beta chains were read from a single sample in a study of T-cell reconstitution after alpha-beta-depleted transplantation in children. A single record per CDR3 protein comes from TCRdb applying MiXCR to the PCR reads. The sample contains approximately 30,000 distinct CDR3 sequences, more than 6% of which appear only once. Sequencing was performed on peripheral blood, taken 60 days after TCRalphabeta/CD19-depleted stem cell transplant. All receptors come from a child younger than two who had a stem cell transplant for acute myeloid leukemia, so the T cells may come from the graft donor. Each CDR3 is given with its conserved first and last residue. A D gene is named only where the DNA matches it firmly. Where a row states a size, it is once, few, many or the class of an expanded clone; other rows omit it.

clone size	CDR3 length	D gene	V gene	J gene	CDR3 protein	CDR3 DNA
many	14	.	TRBV24-1	TRBJ2-7	CATSGTLFRYEQYF	TGTGCCACCAGTGGGACACTTTTCCGCTACGAGCAGTACTTC
many	14	TRBD2	TRBV6-2/TRBV6-3	TRBJ2-1	CASSLAGGVNEQFF	TGTGCCAGCAGTTTAGCGGGAGGGGTGAATGAGCAGTTCTTC
many	16	.	TRBV5-1	TRBJ2-6	CASSLQGPSGANVLTF	TGCGCCAGCAGCTTGCAGGGCCCCTCTGGGGCCAACGTCCTGACTTTC
many	15	.	TRBV5-1	TRBJ1-3	CASSWDERTGNTIYF	TGCGCCAGCAGCTGGGACGAACGGACTGGAAACACCATATATTTT
many	15	TRBD1	TRBV7-9	TRBJ1-1	CASSSGQGRNTEAFF	TGTGCCAGCAGCTCAGGACAGGGCCGGAACACTGAAGCTTTCTTT
many	14	TRBD1	TRBV5-6	TRBJ1-1	CASSSGGGPTEAFF	TGTGCCAGCAGTTCAGGGGGAGGGCCCACTGAAGCTTTCTTT
many	14	.	TRBV6-1	TRBJ1-5	CASRERGSNQPQHF	TGTGCCAGCAGGGAAAGGGGAAGCAATCAGCCCCAGCATTTT
many	16	.	TRBV5-1	TRBJ2-7	CASSWDVVRGSYEQYF	TGCGCCAGCAGCTGGGACGTCGTTAGAGGCTCCTACGAGCAGTACTTC
many	15	TRBD2	TRBV6-5	TRBJ2-7	CASSSLAGGTYEQYF	TGTGCCAGCAGCTCCCTAGCGGGAGGGACCTACGAGCAGTACTTC
few	13	.	TRBV19	TRBJ1-1	CASSKQGSYEAFF	TGTGCCAGTAGTAAGCAGGGCAGCTATGAAGCTTTCTTT
many	16	.	TRBV28	TRBJ2-3	CASSHPSLGGGDTQYF	TGTGCCAGCAGTCACCCCTCGCTTGGGGGAGGAGATACGCAGTATTTT
many	13	.	TRBV5-6	TRBJ2-3	CASSLAYRDTQYF	TGTGCCAGCAGTCTGGCCTATCGGGATACGCAGTATTTT
many	14	TRBD1	TRBV10-3	TRBJ2-3	CAISGQVSTDTQYF	TGTGCCATCAGCGGACAGGTCAGCACAGATACGCAGTATTTT
many	14	TRBD2	TRBV29-1	TRBJ2-1	CSVGLLAGENEQFF	TGCAGCGTTGGCCTTCTAGCGGGAGAGAATGAGCAGTTCTTC
.	12	.	TRBV29-1	TRBJ2-7	CSVGKGGYEQYF	TGCAGCGTTGGAAAAGGTGGCTACGAGCAGTACTTC
many	16	.	TRBV12-3/TRBV12-4	TRBJ1-2	CASSLGGAGYNYGYTF	TGTGCCAGCAGTTTAGGGGGGGCAGGGTATAACTATGGCTACACCTTC
many	14	.	TRBV6-2/TRBV6-3	TRBJ2-5	CASSYSTSQETQYF	TGTGCCAGCAGTTACTCGACATCTCAAGAGACCCAGTACTTC
many	14	.	TRBV6-5	TRBJ2-5	CASPRGGLLETQYF	TGTGCCAGCCCGAGGGGCGGACTGTTAGAGACCCAGTACTTC
many	15	TRBD1	TRBV12-3/TRBV12-4	TRBJ2-5	CASSSGTGNWETQYF	TGTGCCAGCAGTAGTGGGACAGGGAATTGGGAGACCCAGTACTTC
many	13	.	TRBV7-9	TRBJ2-1	CASRPPFYNEQFF	TGTGCCTCCCGGCCCCCTTTCTACAATGAGCAGTTCTTC
many	14	.	TRBV5-1	TRBJ2-2	CASSPMTGVGELFF	TGCGCCAGCAGCCCAATGACAGGTGTCGGGGAGCTGTTTTTT
many	18	TRBD2	TRBV7-3	TRBJ2-2	CASSLSTGVTSGNGELFF	TGTGCCAGCAGCTTAAGCACCGGAGTGACAAGCGGGAACGGGGAGCTGTTTTTT
many	14	TRBD1	TRBV6-2/TRBV6-3	TRBJ2-2	CASRSRGHTGELFF	TGTGCCAGCAGAAGCAGGGGGCACACCGGGGAGCTGTTTTTT
many	14	.	TRBV5-1	TRBJ1-4	CASRRGQGSEKLFF	TGCGCCAGCAGGCGGGGGCAGGGGAGTGAAAAACTGTTTTTT
.	13	.	TRBV24-1	TRBJ2-1	CATSDSVPLEQFF	TGTGCCACCAGTGATTCGGTGCCCTTAGAGCAGTTCTTC
many	14	.	TRBV6-2/TRBV6-3	TRBJ1-1	CASSYSRGITEAFF	TGTGCCAGCAGTTACTCGAGAGGGATTACTGAAGCTTTCTTT